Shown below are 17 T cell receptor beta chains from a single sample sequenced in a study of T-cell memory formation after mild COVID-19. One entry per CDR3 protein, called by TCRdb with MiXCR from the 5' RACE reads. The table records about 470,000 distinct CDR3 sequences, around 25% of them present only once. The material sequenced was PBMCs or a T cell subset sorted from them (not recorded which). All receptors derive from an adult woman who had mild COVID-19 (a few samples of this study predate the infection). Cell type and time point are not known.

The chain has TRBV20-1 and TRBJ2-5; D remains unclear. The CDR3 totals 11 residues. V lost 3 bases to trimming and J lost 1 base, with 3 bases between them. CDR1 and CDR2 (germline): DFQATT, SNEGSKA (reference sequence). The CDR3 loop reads CSARSQETQYF. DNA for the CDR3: TGCAGTGCTAGGTCCCAAGAGACCCAGTACTTC.

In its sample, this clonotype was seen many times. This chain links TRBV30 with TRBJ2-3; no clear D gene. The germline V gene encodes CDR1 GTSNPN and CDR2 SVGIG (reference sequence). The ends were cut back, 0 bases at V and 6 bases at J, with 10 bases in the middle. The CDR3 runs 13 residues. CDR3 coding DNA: TGTGCCTGGAGTGTACGTATCAGGGATACGCAGTATTTT. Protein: CAWSVRIRDTQYF.

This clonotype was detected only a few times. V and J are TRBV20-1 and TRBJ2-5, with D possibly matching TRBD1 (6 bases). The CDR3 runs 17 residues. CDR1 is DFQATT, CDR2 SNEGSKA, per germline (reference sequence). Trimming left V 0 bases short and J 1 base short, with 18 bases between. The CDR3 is CSAREPALGTFQETQYF. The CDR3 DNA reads TGCAGTGCTAGAGAACCCGCCCTCGGGACATTCCAAGAGACCCAGTACTTC.

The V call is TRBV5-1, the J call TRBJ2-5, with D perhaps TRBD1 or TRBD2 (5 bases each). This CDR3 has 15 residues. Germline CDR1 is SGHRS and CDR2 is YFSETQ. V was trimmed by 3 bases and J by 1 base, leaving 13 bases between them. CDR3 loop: CASSSVVGGQETQYF. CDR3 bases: TGCGCCAGCAGCTCGGTGGTTGGGGGCCAAGAGACCCAGTACTTC. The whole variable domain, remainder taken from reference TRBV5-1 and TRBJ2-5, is KAGVTQTPRYLIKTRGQQVTLSCSPISGHRSVSWYQQTPGQGLQFLFEYFSETQRNKGNFPGRFSGRQFSNSRSEMNVSTLELGDSALYLCASSSVVGGQETQYFGPGTRLLVL.

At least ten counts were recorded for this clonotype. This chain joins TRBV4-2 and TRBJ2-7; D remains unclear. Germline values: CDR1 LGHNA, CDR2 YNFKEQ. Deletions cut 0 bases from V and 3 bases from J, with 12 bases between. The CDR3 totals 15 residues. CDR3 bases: TGTGCCAGCAGCCAAGATCCAGGCACCAACTACGAGCAGTACTTC. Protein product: CASSQDPGTNYEQYF.

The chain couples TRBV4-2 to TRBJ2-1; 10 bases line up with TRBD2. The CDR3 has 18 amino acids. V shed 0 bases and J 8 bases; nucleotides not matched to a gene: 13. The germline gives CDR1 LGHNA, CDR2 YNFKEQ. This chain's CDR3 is CASSQDSELAGYIDEQFF. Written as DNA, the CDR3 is TGTGCCAGCAGCCAAGATTCGGAACTAGCGGGGTATATTGATGAGCAGTTCTTC.

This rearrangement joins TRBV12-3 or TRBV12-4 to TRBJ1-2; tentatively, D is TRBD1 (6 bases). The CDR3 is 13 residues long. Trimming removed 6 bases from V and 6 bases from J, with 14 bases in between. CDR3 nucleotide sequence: TGTGCCAGCAGGACAGACAGGTTCGATGGCTACACCTTC. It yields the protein CASRTDRFDGYTF.

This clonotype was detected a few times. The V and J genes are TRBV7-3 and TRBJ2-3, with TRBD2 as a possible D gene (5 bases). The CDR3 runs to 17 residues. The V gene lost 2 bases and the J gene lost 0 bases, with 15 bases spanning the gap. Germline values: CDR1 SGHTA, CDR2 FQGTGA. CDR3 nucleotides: TGTGCCAGCAGCTTAGGACCAGCGGTTACTAGCACAGATACGCAGTATTTT. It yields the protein CASSLGPAVTSTDTQYF.

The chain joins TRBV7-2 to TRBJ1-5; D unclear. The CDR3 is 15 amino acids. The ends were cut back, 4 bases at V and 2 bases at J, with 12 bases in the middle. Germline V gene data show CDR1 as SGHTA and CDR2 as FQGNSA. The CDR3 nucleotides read TGTGCCAGCAGCTCCAGGCGTGGGGGCAATCAGCCCCAGCATTTT. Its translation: CASSSRRGGNQPQHF.

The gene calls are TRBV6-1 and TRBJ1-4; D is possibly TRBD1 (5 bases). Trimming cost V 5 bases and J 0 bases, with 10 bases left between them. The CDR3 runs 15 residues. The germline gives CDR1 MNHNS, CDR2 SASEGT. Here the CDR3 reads CASSWTDTTNEKLFF. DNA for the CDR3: TGTGCCAGCAGTTGGACGGACACAACTAATGAAAAACTGTTTTTT.

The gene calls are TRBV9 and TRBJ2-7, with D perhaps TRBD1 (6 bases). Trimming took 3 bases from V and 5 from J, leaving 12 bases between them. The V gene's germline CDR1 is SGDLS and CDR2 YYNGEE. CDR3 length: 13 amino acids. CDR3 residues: CASSAYWTDEQYF. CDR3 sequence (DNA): TGTGCCAGCAGCGCCTATTGGACAGACGAGCAGTACTTC.

The CDR3 reads CASSPPPGRLTGELFF. The CDR3 region has the DNA TGTGCCAGCTCACCACCCCCGGGACGGCTCACCGGGGAGCTGTTTTTT. The V gene is TRBV18, the J gene TRBJ2-2; the D gene could be TRBD1 or TRBD2 (5 bases each). This CDR3 contains 16 residues. From germline, CDR1 is KGHSH and CDR2 LQKENI. V was clipped by 0 bases and J by 4 bases, with 12 bases between them. The whole variable domain, remainder taken from reference TRBV18 and TRBJ2-2, is NAGVMQNPRHLVRRRGQEARLRCSPMKGHSHVYWYRQLPEEGLKFMVYLQKENIIDESGMPKERFSAEFPKEGPSILRIQQVVRGDSAAYFCASSPPPGRLTGELFFGEGSRLTVL.

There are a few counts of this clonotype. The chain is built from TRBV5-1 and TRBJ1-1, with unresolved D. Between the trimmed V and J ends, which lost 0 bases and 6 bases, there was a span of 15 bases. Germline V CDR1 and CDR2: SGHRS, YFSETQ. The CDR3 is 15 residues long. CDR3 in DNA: TGCGCCAGCAGCTTGGGTTCAGATAAAGGATCTGAAGCTTTCTTT. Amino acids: CASSLGSDKGSEAFF.

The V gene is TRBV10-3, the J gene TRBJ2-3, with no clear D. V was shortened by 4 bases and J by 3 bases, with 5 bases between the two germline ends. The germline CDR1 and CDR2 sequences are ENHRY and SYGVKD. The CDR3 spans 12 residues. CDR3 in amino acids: CAISGLTDTQYF. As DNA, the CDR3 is TGTGCCATCAGTGGCCTAACAGATACGCAGTATTTT.

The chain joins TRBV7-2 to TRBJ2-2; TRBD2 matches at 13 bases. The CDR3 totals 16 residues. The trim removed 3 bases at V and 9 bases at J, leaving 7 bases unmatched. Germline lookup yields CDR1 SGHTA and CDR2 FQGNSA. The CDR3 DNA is TGTGCCAGCAGCTTTGGGACTAGCGGGACGGTTAGGGAGCTGTTTTTT. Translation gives CASSFGTSGTVRELFF.

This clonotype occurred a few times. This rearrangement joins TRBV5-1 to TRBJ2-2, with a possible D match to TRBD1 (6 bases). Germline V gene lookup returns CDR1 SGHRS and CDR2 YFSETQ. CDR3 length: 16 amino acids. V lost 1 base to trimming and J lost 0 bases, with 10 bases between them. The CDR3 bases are TGCGCCAGCAGCTTGTCAGGGGACCCGAACACCGGGGAGCTGTTTTTT. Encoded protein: CASSLSGDPNTGELFF.

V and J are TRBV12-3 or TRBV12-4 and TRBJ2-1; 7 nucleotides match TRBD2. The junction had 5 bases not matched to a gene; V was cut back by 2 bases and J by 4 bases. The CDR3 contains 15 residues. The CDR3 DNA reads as TGTGCCAGCAGTTTAAGCGGGGAGTGGTACAATGAGCAGTTCTTC. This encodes CASSLSGEWYNEQFF.